Sequencing of this T cell receptor (beta chain) was carried out in a study of T cell responses to AZD1222 COVID-19 vaccine. Measured with immunoSEQ multiplex PCR; TCRdb has only the in-frame clones, and not every one. The sample lists 150,000 to 200,000 clones; over 70% were seen once. Trimming shortened V by 1 base and J by 6 bases, and 10 bases separated the two germline ends. This CDR3 spans 13 amino acids. The sample in question was peripheral blood, obtained on day 0 of MenACWY control vaccination. The receptor's source is an adult in good health. The genes are TRBV12-3 or TRBV12-4 and TRBJ2-7; D is undetermined. The CDR3, as DNA: TGTGCCAGCAGTTTAGGGTCTCCGGGCGAGCAGTACTTC. Translating it yields CASSLGSPGEQYF.